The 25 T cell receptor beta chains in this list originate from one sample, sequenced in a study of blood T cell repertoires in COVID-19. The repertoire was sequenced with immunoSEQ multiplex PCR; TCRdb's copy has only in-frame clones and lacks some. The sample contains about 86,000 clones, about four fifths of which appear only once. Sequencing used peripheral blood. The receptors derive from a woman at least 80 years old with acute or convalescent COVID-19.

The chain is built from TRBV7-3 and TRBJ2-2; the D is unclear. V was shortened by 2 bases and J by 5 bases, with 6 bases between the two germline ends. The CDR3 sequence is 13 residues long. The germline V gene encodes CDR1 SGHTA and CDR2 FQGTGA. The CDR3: CASSLAVTGELFF. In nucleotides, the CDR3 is TGTGCCAGCAGCTTAGCGGTAACCGGGGAGCTGTTTTTT.

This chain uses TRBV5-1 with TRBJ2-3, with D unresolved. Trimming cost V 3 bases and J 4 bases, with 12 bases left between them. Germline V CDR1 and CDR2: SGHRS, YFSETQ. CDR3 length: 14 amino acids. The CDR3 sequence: CASSSGSTADTQYF. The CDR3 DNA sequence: TGCGCCAGCAGCTCCGGGTCGACCGCAGATACGCAGTATTTT.

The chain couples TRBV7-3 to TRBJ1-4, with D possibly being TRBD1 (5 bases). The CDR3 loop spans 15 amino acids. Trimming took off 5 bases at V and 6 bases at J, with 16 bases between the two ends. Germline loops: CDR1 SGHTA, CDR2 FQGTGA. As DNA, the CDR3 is TGTGCCAGCAGCGCGTCGGGGGAGGTCTATGAAAAACTGTTTTTT. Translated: CASSASGEVYEKLFF.

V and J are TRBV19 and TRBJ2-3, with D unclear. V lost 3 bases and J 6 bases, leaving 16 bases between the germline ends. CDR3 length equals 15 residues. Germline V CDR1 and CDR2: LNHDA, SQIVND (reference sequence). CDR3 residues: CASSIDLRSVDTQYF. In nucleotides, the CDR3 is TGTGCCAGTAGTATTGATCTTCGGAGTGTTGATACGCAGTATTTT. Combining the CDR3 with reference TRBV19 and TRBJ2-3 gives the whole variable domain DGGITQSPKYLFRKEGQNVTLSCEQNLNHDAMYWYRQDPGQGLRLIYYSQIVNDFQKGDIAEGYSVSREKKESFPLTVTSAQKNPTAFYLCASSIDLRSVDTQYFGPGTRLTVL.

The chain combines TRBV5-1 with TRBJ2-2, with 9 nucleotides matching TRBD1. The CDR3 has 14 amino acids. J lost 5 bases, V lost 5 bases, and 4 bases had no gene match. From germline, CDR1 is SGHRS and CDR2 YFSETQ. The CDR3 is CASRRTGVTGELFF. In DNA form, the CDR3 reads TGCGCCAGCAGACGGACAGGGGTAACCGGGGAGCTGTTTTTT.

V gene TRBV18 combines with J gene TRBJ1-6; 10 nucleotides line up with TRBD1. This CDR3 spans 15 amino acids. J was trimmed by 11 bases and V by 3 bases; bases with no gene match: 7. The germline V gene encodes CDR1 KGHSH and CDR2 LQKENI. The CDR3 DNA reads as TGTGCCAGCTCACCGGGACAGGGGAGTATGACACCCCTCCACTTT. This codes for CASSPGQGSMTPLHF.

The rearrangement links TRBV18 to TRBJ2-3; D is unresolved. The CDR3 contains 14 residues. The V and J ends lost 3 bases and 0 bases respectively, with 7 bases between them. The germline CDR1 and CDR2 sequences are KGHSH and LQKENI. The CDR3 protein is CASSPIRSTDTQYF. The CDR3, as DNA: TGTGCCAGCTCACCTATCCGGAGCACAGATACGCAGTATTTT.

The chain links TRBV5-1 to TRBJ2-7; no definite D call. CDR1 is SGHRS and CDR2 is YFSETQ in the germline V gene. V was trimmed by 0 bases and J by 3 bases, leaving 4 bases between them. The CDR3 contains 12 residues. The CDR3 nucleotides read TGCGCCAGCAGCTTGGGCGGCTACGAGCAGTACTTC. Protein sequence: CASSLGGYEQYF.

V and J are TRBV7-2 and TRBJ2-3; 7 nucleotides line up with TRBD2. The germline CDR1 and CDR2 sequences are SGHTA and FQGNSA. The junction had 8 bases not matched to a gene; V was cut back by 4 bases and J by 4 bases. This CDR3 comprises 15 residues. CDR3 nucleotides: TGTGCCAGCAGCTCGCGCGCGGGAGTCGCAGATACGCAGTATTTT. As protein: CASSSRAGVADTQYF.

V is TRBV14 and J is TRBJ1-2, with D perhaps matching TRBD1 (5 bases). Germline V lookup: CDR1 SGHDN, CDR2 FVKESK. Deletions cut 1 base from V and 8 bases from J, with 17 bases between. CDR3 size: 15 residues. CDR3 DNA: TGTGCCAGCAGCCAAGGTGTCAGGGAGGGGCACGGCTACACCTTC. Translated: CASSQGVREGHGYTF.

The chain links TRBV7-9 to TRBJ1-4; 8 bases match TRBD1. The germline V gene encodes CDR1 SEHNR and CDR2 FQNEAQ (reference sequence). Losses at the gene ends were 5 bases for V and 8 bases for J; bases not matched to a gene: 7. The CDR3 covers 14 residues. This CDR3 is CASSRQGLVEKLFF. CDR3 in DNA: TGTGCCAGCAGCCGACAGGGGTTGGTCGAAAAACTGTTTTTT. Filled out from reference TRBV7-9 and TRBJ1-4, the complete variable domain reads DTGVSQNPRHKITKRGQNVTFRCDPISEHNRLYWYRQTLGQGPEFLTYFQNEAQLEKSRLLSDRFSAERPKGSFSTLEIQRTEQGDSAMYLCASSRQGLVEKLFFGSGTQLSVL.

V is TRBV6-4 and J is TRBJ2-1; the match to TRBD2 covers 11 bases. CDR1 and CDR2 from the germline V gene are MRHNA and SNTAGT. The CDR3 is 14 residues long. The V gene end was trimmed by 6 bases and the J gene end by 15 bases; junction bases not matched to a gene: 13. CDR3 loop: CASSPSGGPYPPFF. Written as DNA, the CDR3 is TGTGCCAGCAGCCCTAGCGGGGGGCCCTACCCCCCGTTCTTC.

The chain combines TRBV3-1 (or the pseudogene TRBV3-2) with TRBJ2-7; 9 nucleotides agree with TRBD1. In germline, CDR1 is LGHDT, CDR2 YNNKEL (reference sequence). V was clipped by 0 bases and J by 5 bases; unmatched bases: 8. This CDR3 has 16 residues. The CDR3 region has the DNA TGTGCCAGCAGCCAAGAGGTTCCGGGACAGGGTGACGAGCAGTACTTC. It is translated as CASSQEVPGQGDEQYF.

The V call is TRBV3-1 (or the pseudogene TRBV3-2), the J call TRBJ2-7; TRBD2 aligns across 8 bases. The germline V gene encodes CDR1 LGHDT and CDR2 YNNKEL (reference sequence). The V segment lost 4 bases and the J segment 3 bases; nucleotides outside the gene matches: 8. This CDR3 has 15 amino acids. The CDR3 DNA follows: TGTGCCAGCAGCCCTGGGACTAGAAGTCACTACGAGCAGTACTTC. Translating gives CASSPGTRSHYEQYF.

The CDR3 DNA reads as TGCAGTGCTAGTGCCGACTTGACAGGAGTCTACGAGCAGTACTTC. Translated, it gives CSASADLTGVYEQYF. This chain uses TRBV20-1 with TRBJ2-7; perhaps TRBD1 as D (6 bases). The CDR3 covers 15 residues. The germline CDR1 and CDR2 sequences are DFQATT and SNEGSKA (reference sequence). Trimming shortened V by 3 bases and J by 3 bases, and 18 bases separated the two germline ends.

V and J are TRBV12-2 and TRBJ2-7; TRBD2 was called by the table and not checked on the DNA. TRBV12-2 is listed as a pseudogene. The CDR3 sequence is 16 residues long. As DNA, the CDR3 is TGTGCAAGTCGCTTAGCGAGTCGGGAGATGACCTACGAGCAGTACTTC. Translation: CASRLASREMTYEQYF.

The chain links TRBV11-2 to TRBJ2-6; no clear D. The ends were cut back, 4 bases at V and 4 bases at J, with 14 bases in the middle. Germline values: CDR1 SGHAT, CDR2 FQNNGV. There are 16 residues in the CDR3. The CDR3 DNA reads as TGTGCCAGCAGCTCATTACTCCTCCCCGGGGCCAACGTCCTGACTTTC. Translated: CASSSLLLPGANVLTF.

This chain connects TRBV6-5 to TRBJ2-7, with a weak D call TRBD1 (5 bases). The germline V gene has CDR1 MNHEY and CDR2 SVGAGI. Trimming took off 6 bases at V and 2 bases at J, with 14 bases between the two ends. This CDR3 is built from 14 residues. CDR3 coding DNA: TGTGCCAGCAGCGCGAACCCAGGGCCCTACGAGCAGTACTTC. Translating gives CASSANPGPYEQYF.

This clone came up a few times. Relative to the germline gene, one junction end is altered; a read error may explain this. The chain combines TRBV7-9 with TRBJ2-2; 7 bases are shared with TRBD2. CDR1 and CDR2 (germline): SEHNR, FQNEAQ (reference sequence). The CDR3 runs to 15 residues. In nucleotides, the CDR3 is TGTGCCAGCAGCCTAGCGGTACTGAACACCGGGGAGCTGTTTTTT. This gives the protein CASSLAVLNTGELFF.

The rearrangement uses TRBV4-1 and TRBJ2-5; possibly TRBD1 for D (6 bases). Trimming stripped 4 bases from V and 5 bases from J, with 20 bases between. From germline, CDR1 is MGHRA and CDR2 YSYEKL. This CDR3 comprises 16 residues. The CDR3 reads CASSLSPGQIMETQYF. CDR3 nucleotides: TGCGCCAGCAGCCTAAGCCCAGGACAGATTATGGAGACCCAGTACTTC.

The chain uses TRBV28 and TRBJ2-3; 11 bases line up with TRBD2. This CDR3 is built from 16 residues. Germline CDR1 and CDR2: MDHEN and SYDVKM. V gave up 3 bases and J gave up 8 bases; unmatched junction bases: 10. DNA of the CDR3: TGTGCCAGCAGTTTTATAGCGGGAGGGCCCCGGCCTACGCAGTATTTT. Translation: CASSFIAGGPRPTQYF.

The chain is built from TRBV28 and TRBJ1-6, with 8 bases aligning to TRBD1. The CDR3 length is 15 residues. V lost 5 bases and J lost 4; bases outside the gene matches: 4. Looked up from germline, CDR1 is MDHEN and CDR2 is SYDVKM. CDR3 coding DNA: TGTGCCAGCAGTCCCCGACAGGGGTATAATTCACCCCTCCACTTT. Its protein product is CASSPRQGYNSPLHF. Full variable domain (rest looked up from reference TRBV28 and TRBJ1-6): DVKVTQSSRYLVKRTGEKVFLECVQDMDHENMFWYRQDPGLGLRLIYFSYDVKMKEKGDIPEGYSVSREKKERFSLILESASTNQTSMYLCASSPRQGYNSPLHFGNGTRLTVT.

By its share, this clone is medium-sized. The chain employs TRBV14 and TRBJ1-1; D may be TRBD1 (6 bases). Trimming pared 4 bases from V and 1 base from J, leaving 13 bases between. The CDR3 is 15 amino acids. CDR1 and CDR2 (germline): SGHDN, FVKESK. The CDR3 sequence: CASSRGTFSNTEAFF. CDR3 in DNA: TGTGCCAGCAGCCGAGGGACATTTTCGAACACTGAAGCTTTCTTT. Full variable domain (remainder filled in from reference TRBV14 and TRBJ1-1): EAGVTQFPSHSVIEKGQTVTLRCDPISGHDNLYWYRRVMGKEIKFLLHFVKESKQDESGMPNNRFLAERTGGTYSTLKVQPAELEDSGVYFCASSRGTFSNTEAFFGQGTRLTVV.

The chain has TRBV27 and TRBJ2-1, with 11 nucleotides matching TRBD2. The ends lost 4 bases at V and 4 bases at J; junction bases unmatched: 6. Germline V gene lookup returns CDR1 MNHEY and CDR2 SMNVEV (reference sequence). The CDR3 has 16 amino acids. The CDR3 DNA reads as TGTGCCAGCAGTTCCGATAGGACTAGCGGGTACAATGAGCAGTTCTTC. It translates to CASSSDRTSGYNEQFF.

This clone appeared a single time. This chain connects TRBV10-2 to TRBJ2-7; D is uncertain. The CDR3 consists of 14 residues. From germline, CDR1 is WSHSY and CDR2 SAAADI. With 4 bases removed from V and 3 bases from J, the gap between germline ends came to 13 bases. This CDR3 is CASSAPGRFYEQYF. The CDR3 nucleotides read TGCGCCAGCAGTGCCCCAGGCAGGTTCTACGAGCAGTACTTC.